This entry lists 19 T cell receptor beta chains sequenced from one sample in a study of shared clonotypes between healthy human individuals (dated by TCRdb to 2019 to 2021). Libraries were built with the immunoSEQ multiplex PCR assay. In TCRdb, the immuneACCESS table is reduced to in-frame sequences with V and J assigned. These tables do not hold every clone; where another copy was compared, an unresolved V gene accounts for under half, and the others remain unexplained. The sample includes under 1,100,000 clones, with about 70% observed a single time. The top ten clonotypes cover about 1.5% of the sample. The sequenced material came from memory CD4+ T cells sorted from blood. What the cell subset or site label conveys for this sample: CD45RA-negative fraction. The receptor source for this set is a man younger than 30 in good health.

In the case of this clone: The sample contains more than one DNA sequence encoding this CDR3. V is TRBV28 and J is TRBJ2-3, with D unclear. This CDR3 has 15 amino acids. Per germline, CDR1 MDHEN and CDR2 SYDVKM. Trimming took off 3 bases at V and 1 base at J, with 11 bases between the two ends. In nucleotides, the CDR3 is TGTGCCAGCAGTTTCCCCCCAGGCGGCACAGATACGCAGTATTTT. This translates into CASSFPPGGTDTQYF.

The chain is built from TRBV6-1 and TRBJ1-5, with D perhaps matching TRBD1 (6 bases). The germline gives CDR1 MNHNS, CDR2 SASEGT. The CDR3 runs 19 residues. Deletions cut 4 bases from V and 4 bases from J, with 26 bases between. The DNA for the CDR3 is TGTGCCAGCAGTGGCTCTGGGGGGGGCCGCGGGTTCGCTAATCAGCCCCAGCATTTT. Amino acids: CASSGSGGGRGFANQPQHF.

V is TRBV5-8 and J is TRBJ2-1; 8 bases map to TRBD2. CDR1 is SGHTS, CDR2 YDEGEE, per germline. This CDR3 is built from 14 residues. V lost 1 base to trimming and J lost 9 bases; unmatched junction nucleotides: 6. The CDR3 coding sequence is TGTGCCAGCAGCTTGCCGGGGCTAGCGGGTGAGCAGTTCTTC. It yields the protein CASSLPGLAGEQFF.

This clone was observed once. This chain uses TRBV30 with TRBJ1-1, with no clear D. There are 14 residues in the CDR3. V was pared by 3 bases and J by 0 bases, with 11 bases between. CDR1 is GTSNPN, CDR2 SVGIG, per germline (reference sequence). CDR3 nucleotides: TGTGCCTGGAGGCAGCCTTACATGAACACTGAAGCTTTCTTT. This sequence encodes CAWRQPYMNTEAFF.

The chain carries TRBV28 and TRBJ1-1; D perhaps matches TRBD1 (5 bases). The V gene's germline CDR1 is MDHEN and CDR2 SYDVKM. This CDR3 is 14 amino acids long. Deletions cut 5 bases from V and 2 bases from J, with 12 bases between. Here the CDR3 reads CASSNGDRNTEAFF. The CDR3 DNA reads TGTGCCAGCAGTAACGGGGACCGAAACACTGAAGCTTTCTTT.

This clone turned up a few times. V usage is TRBV5-1 and J usage is TRBJ1-2, with D possibly TRBD1 on 6 matching bases. The CDR3 covers 12 residues. CDR1 and CDR2 (germline): SGHRS, YFSETQ. The V end lost 4 bases, the J end lost 5 bases, and 9 bases lay between the germline ends. The CDR3 loop is CASSGTGYGYTF. As DNA, the CDR3 is TGCGCCAGCAGCGGAACAGGGTATGGCTACACCTTC.

This chain connects TRBV13 to TRBJ2-5; 8 nucleotides align to TRBD1. CDR1 is PRHDT and CDR2 is FYEKMQ in the germline V gene (reference sequence). The CDR3 is 18 amino acids. After removal of 0 bases from V and 2 bases from J, the junction contained 11 bases not matched to a gene. The CDR3 DNA reads TGTGCCAGCAGCTTAGGGACAGGGGATGACGTTGTTCAAGAGACCCAGTACTTC. Translating it yields CASSLGTGDDVVQETQYF. Based on the CDR3 plus reference TRBV13 and TRBJ2-5, the full variable domain is AAGVIQSPRHLIKEKRETATLKCYPIPRHDTVYWYQQGPGQDPQFLISFYEKMQSDKGSIPDRFSAQQFSDYHSELNMSSLELGDSALYFCASSLGTGDDVVQETQYFGPGTRLLVL.

The chain employs TRBV14 and TRBJ1-1, with D uncertain. V was shortened by 3 bases and J by 1 base, with 3 bases between the two germline ends. Germline V gene lookup returns CDR1 SGHDN and CDR2 FVKESK. This CDR3 is built from 12 residues. CDR3 residues: CASSHPNTEAFF. The CDR3 region has the DNA TGTGCCAGCAGCCACCCGAACACTGAAGCTTTCTTT.

The table lists this clone with a count of one. V gene TRBV5-1 combines with J gene TRBJ2-2; TRBD1 matches 12 bases. The J segment lost 7 bases and the V segment lost 4 bases, leaving 11 bases of the junction unmatched. The CDR3 sequence is 17 residues long. Germline V CDR1 and CDR2: SGHRS, YFSETQ. The CDR3 loop is CASSLLTGTGGGGELFF. The CDR3 DNA reads TGCGCCAGCAGCCTACTCACCGGGACAGGGGGCGGCGGGGAGCTGTTTTTT. The variable domain in full, completed from reference TRBV5-1 and TRBJ2-2, reads KAGVTQTPRYLIKTRGQQVTLSCSPISGHRSVSWYQQTPGQGLQFLFEYFSETQRNKGNFPGRFSGRQFSNSRSEMNVSTLELGDSALYLCASSLLTGTGGGGELFFGEGSRLTVL.

The chain is built from TRBV7-2 and TRBJ2-4; TRBD1 is a possible D gene (6 bases). The length of the CDR3 is 15 residues. The V gene lost 1 base and the J gene lost 7 bases, with 14 bases spanning the gap. Germline V gives CDR1 SGHTA, CDR2 FQGNSA. CDR3 sequence: CASSLVSDSSNIQYF. The CDR3 DNA is TGTGCCAGCAGCTTAGTTTCGGACAGTTCCAACATTCAGTACTTC.

This chain links TRBV10-3 with TRBJ1-2; D might be TRBD1 (5 bases). Trimming pared 3 bases from V and 4 bases from J, leaving 18 bases between. The CDR3 runs to 16 residues. In germline, CDR1 is ENHRY, CDR2 SYGVKD. CDR3 sequence reads: CAISDSDNSWGYGYTF. Here the CDR3 DNA reads TGTGCCATCAGTGATTCGGACAATTCTTGGGGCTATGGCTACACCTTC.

The chain is built from TRBV6-1 and TRBJ2-5; 7 bases map to TRBD1. The CDR3 runs to 13 residues. After removal of 7 bases from V and 2 bases from J, the junction contained 4 bases not matched to a gene. From germline, CDR1 is MNHNS and CDR2 SASEGT. In DNA, the CDR3 is TGTGCCAGCAAGTTGACAGGGCAAGAGACCCAGTACTTC. Its protein is CASKLTGQETQYF.

The V and J genes are TRBV5-6 and TRBJ2-1; 11 nucleotides match TRBD2. The CDR3 runs to 16 residues. Germline V gene lookup returns CDR1 SGHDT and CDR2 YYEEEE. Unmatched junction bases numbered 6, after V lost 3 bases and J lost 4 bases. DNA for the CDR3: TGTGCCAGCAGCTCCTCACTAGCGGGAGTGTACAATGAGCAGTTCTTC. Translating gives CASSSSLAGVYNEQFF.

Points on this clone: The junction differs from germline at one of its ends, possibly a read error. The chain links TRBV19 to TRBJ2-1, with 9 positions matching TRBD2. Germline loops: CDR1 LNHDA, CDR2 SQIVND (reference sequence). The CDR3 consists of 15 residues. The CDR3 DNA reads as TGTGCCAGTAGTACCAGCGGGGGGAGCTACCATGAGCAGTTCTTC. Translation: CASSTSGGSYHEQFF.

This clone was counted only a few times. This chain links TRBV7-9 with TRBJ2-5; D is unclear. The germline V gene has CDR1 SEHNR and CDR2 FQNEAQ (reference sequence). The CDR3 loop spans 12 amino acids. Trimming removed 3 bases from V and 6 bases from J, with 8 bases in between. The CDR3 protein is CASSFSDQTQYF. The CDR3 DNA reads as TGTGCCAGCAGCTTTTCGGATCAGACCCAGTACTTC.

This clone has just one count. The chain employs TRBV2 and TRBJ2-2; D perhaps matches TRBD2 (5 bases). The CDR3 consists of 16 residues. The V end lost 7 bases, the J end lost 5 bases, and 20 bases lay between the germline ends. From germline, CDR1 is SNHLY and CDR2 FYNNEI. CDR3 DNA sequence: TGTGCCAGCACCGCCATACCTTCAAGGGAGACCGGGGAGCTGTTTTTT. This encodes CASTAIPSRETGELFF.

This clone appeared a single time. V usage is TRBV29-1 and J usage is TRBJ2-3; 12 bases align to TRBD2. The CDR3 is 14 residues long. Germline V gene lookup returns CDR1 SQVTM and CDR2 ANQGSEA. The V gene end was trimmed by 4 bases and the J gene end by 2 bases; junction bases not matched to a gene: 1. The CDR3 loop reads CSVASGRATDTQYF. As DNA, the CDR3 is TGCAGCGTTGCTAGCGGGAGGGCCACAGATACGCAGTATTTT.

The gene calls are TRBV7-2 and TRBJ1-4; no clear D gene. With 0 bases removed from V and 4 bases from J, the gap between germline ends came to 3 bases. The CDR3 contains 13 residues. Germline V gives CDR1 SGHTA, CDR2 FQGNSA. The CDR3 sequence: CASSLAVNEKLFF. The CDR3 region has the DNA TGTGCCAGCAGCTTAGCCGTTAATGAAAAACTGTTTTTT.

The rearrangement joins TRBV5-1 to TRBJ1-6; no clear D. Germline CDR1 SGHRS, CDR2 YFSETQ. Trimming took 4 bases from V and 7 from J, leaving 12 bases between them. The CDR3 totals 14 residues. The CDR3 region is CASSEGGNNSPLHF. CDR3 nucleotide sequence: TGCGCCAGCAGCGAAGGAGGGAACAATTCACCCCTCCACTTT.